One T cell receptor beta chain is described in this entry. This entry comes from a study of blood T cell repertoires in COVID-19. Study at large: There were acute and convalescent COVID-19 samples, and they came from the United States, Italy and Spain. PBMCs, B-cell-depleted T cells, or T cells provided the cDNA or gDNA that made up the material.

In the original processing: Estimation of nucleated cell counts relied on the amplification of reference gene primers. The assay was immunoSEQ multiplex PCR, and TCRdb's table has in-frame clones only and misses some. V and J calls and clone size are given by that table; D and trimming were obtained from the DNA. The repertoire consists of fewer than 130,000 clones, with 85% to 90% occurring once and the leading ten covering about a third. This clonotype was obtained from a woman of 80 years or more with acute or convalescent COVID-19. The sequencing sample was made of peripheral blood.

The DNA for the CDR3 is TGTGCCAGCAGCTTATGGGAGGTTGGTGAAAAACTGTTTTTT. Translation gives CASSLWEVGEKLFF. The J gene is TRBJ1-4, the V gene TRBV7-9; D ambiguous. The germline CDR1 and CDR2 sequences are SEHNR and FQNEAQ (reference sequence). V gave up 2 bases and J gave up 7 bases, with 11 bases separating them. The CDR3 is 14 residues long. The whole variable domain, remainder taken from reference TRBV7-9 and TRBJ1-4, is DTGVSQNPRHKITKRGQNVTFRCDPISEHNRLYWYRQTLGQGPEFLTYFQNEAQLEKSRLLSDRFSAERPKGSFSTLEIQRTEQGDSAMYLCASSLWEVGEKLFFGSGTQLSVL.